This T cell receptor (beta chain) stems from a study of T cell repertoires in cytomegalovirus infection. Study-wide background: CMV infection plus the matching HLA type was flagged by public TCR beta signatures.

Overall study findings and caveats: Dominating the ex vivo response were HLA-C-restricted CMV-specific TCR beta clonotypes. Carriers of CMV and the relevant HLA type were discriminated by public TCR beta frequency.

Remarks on this clonotype: Its antigen is not known.

The CDR3 has 15 amino acids. Per the germline V gene, CDR1 is LGHDT and CDR2 is YNNKEL (reference sequence). V was pared by 5 bases and J by 5 bases, with 10 bases of the junction left unmatched. TCRdb fed the reads into MiXCR, producing one record per CDR3 protein. The sample lists a few hundred thousand distinct CDR3 sequences, 15% to 20% occurring once. V is TRBV3-1 and J is TRBJ2-3, with TRBD1 identical over 7 bases. The sequence came from a human donor in good health (CMV status not recorded). Some clones in this sample may be carry-over from other donors' samples. The sample taken for sequencing was PBMCs. The CDR3 sequence is CASSADRVFGDTQYF. CDR3 nucleotide sequence: TGTGCCAGCAGCGCTGACAGGGTCTTTGGAGATACGCAGTATTTT.